This T cell receptor (beta chain) was sequenced for a study of T cells after yellow fever vaccination. In the study overall: Fractions low in cell number were prepared with SMART-Seq v4 Ultra Low Input.

Template switching with 5'RACE generated the TCR cDNA and added a universal primer site and UMIs. A single record per CDR3 protein comes from TCRdb applying MiXCR to the 5' RACE reads. The table lists some 320,000 distinct CDR3 sequences, around 11% of them singletons. The CDR3 length is 13 residues. Germline V gene data show CDR1 as SGHTA and CDR2 as FQGNSA. V lost 5 bases and J lost 4, with 11 bases in between. Whole-study findings and limits: Booster sampling recovered most clones from primary vaccination (96% CD4, roughly 90% CD8). Repertoires obtained by FACS sorting could include abundant clonotypes that entered as contaminants from the bulk population.

This clonotype appeared a few times. Antigen unknown. The chain links TRBV7-2 to TRBJ1-1; unclear D gene. The clonotype originates from a man aged 18-30 years who received the YFV17D yellow fever vaccine. The sample here was CD4+ T cells sorted from PBMCs, taken 45 days after the yellow fever booster vaccination. Written as DNA, the CDR3 is TGTGCCAGCAGCCCCAGTATAATCACTGAAGCTTTCTTT. Translated, it gives CASSPSIITEAFF.